These 26 T cell receptor beta chains were sequenced from one sample in a study of preoperative IRX-2 immunotherapy in early breast cancer. Treatment of the sample: preoperative locoregional IRX-2 cytokine immunotherapy. Sequenced by immunoSEQ multiplex PCR; TCRdb stores in-frame clones only, minus some. The data show more than 25,000 clones, over 75% seen once. This material consisted of lymph node tissue, taken after IRX-2 immunotherapy. The receptors here all came from a human donor with breast cancer.

V gene TRBV28 combines with J gene TRBJ1-1; D possibly corresponds to TRBD1 (5 bases). Trimming left V 6 bases short and J 1 base short, with 12 bases between. The length of the CDR3 is 14 residues. Germline CDR1 reads MDHEN; CDR2 reads SYDVKM. In DNA form, the CDR3 reads TGTGCCAGCAGAAATGGGGGTACGAACACTGAAGCTTTCTTT. It translates to CASRNGGTNTEAFF. Full variable domain (rest looked up from reference TRBV28 and TRBJ1-1): DVKVTQSSRYLVKRTGEKVFLECVQDMDHENMFWYRQDPGLGLRLIYFSYDVKMKEKGDIPEGYSVSREKKERFSLILESASTNQTSMYLCASRNGGTNTEAFFGQGTRLTVV.

This clone was counted between two and nine times. The chain carries TRBV19 and TRBJ2-7; 8 bases align to TRBD2. The CDR3 is made up of 15 amino acids. Per the germline V gene, CDR1 is LNHDA and CDR2 is SQIVND (reference sequence). V was pared by 3 bases and J by 4 bases, with 8 bases of the junction left unmatched. The DNA for the CDR3 is TGTGCCAGTAGTATTCTGCGGGGGGACCGGTACGAGCAGTACTTC. The encoded protein is CASSILRGDRYEQYF.

The chain employs TRBV25-1 and TRBJ2-1; the D gene could be TRBD1 or TRBD2 (6 bases each). This CDR3 spans 12 amino acids. Germline CDR1 and CDR2: MGHDK and SYGVNS. The ends were cut back, 5 bases at V and 11 bases at J, with 13 bases in the middle. CDR3 coding DNA: TGTGCCAGCAGTCGGGGGCTCGGGAAGCAGTTCTTC. Its translation: CASSRGLGKQFF. The whole variable domain, remainder taken from reference TRBV25-1 and TRBJ2-1, is EADIYQTPRYLVIGTGKKITLECSQTMGHDKMYWYQQDPGMELHLIHYSYGVNSTEKGDLSSESTVSRIRTEHFPLTLESARPSHTSQYLCASSRGLGKQFFGPGTRLTVL.

V is TRBV6-4 and J is TRBJ2-1; D gene unclear. Germline V lookup: CDR1 MRHNA, CDR2 SNTAGT. The CDR3 extends over 15 amino acids. Deletions cut 6 bases from V and 0 bases from J, with 12 bases between. DNA for the CDR3: TGTGCCAGCAGCACTACAACGAGCTCCTACAATGAGCAGTTCTTC. Protein sequence: CASSTTTSSYNEQFF.

The chain is built from TRBV14 and TRBJ2-7; 9 nucleotides align to TRBD1. J lost 7 bases, V lost 6 bases, and 7 bases had no gene match. The CDR3 is 13 amino acids. Germline V gives CDR1 SGHDN, CDR2 FVKESK. This chain's CDR3 is CASSPTGGHEQYV. The CDR3 region has the DNA TGTGCCAGCAGTCCGACAGGGGGTCATGAGCAGTACGTC.

V and J are TRBV18 and TRBJ1-3, with D uncertain. Trimming stripped 6 bases from V and 3 bases from J, with 12 bases between. The CDR3 runs to 14 residues. Germline CDR1 and CDR2: KGHSH and LQKENI. CDR3 loop: CASSPNPVGNTIYF. CDR3 bases: TGTGCCAGCTCCCCGAACCCCGTTGGAAACACCATATATTTT.

The chain has TRBV18 and TRBJ2-5; possibly TRBD1 or TRBD2 for D (5 bases each). V shed 0 bases and J shed 3 bases, with 5 bases lying between them. This CDR3 has 13 residues. The germline V gene encodes CDR1 KGHSH and CDR2 LQKENI. In nucleotides, the CDR3 is TGTGCCAGCTCACCACCGGGGGAAGAGACCCAGTACTTC. Its protein product is CASSPPGEETQYF.

This clone was detected only once. This chain joins TRBV7-6 and TRBJ1-3; D is unresolved. The CDR3 runs 15 residues. Trimming removed 5 bases at V and 0 bases at J, with 11 bases between. CDR1 and CDR2 from the germline V gene are SGHVS and FNYEAQ. The CDR3 sequence: CASSPFATSGNTIYF. CDR3 coding DNA: TGTGCCAGCAGCCCCTTTGCGACCTCTGGAAACACCATATATTTT.

V is TRBV18 and J is TRBJ2-3, with 7 bases matching TRBD1. The CDR3 length is 16 residues. CDR1 is KGHSH and CDR2 is LQKENI in the germline V gene. Unmatched junction bases numbered 9, after V lost 6 bases and J lost 0 bases. In DNA form, the CDR3 reads TGTGCCAGCTCGCAGAACCCGGGACAGAGCACAGATACGCAGTATTTT. Its translation: CASSQNPGQSTDTQYF. Complete variable domain (other parts from reference TRBV18 and TRBJ2-3): NAGVMQNPRHLVRRRGQEARLRCSPMKGHSHVYWYRQLPEEGLKFMVYLQKENIIDESGMPKERFSAEFPKEGPSILRIQQVVRGDSAAYFCASSQNPGQSTDTQYFGPGTRLTVL.

This chain connects TRBV7-6 to TRBJ1-2; maybe TRBD1 (5 bases). Germline-derived CDR1 and CDR2 are SGHVS and FNYEAQ. Trimming removed 5 bases from V and 1 base from J, with 17 bases in between. The CDR3 loop spans 16 amino acids. CDR3 bases: TGTGCCAGCAGCCCCGGTCACCGGGGGATTAACTATGGCTACACCTTC. Its translation is CASSPGHRGINYGYTF.

This chain connects TRBV18 to TRBJ1-2, with 8 bases identical to TRBD1. This CDR3 contains 15 residues. Germline V gene data show CDR1 as KGHSH and CDR2 as LQKENI. V gave up 3 bases and J gave up 2 bases; unmatched junction bases: 5. As DNA, the CDR3 is TGTGCCAGCTCACCGACAGGGGATAAGAACTATGGCTACACCTTC. Its protein product is CASSPTGDKNYGYTF.

The chain is built from TRBV28 and TRBJ1-5; D is unresolved. CDR3 length: 15 residues. CDR1 MDHEN and CDR2 SYDVKM come from the germline V gene. Trimming left V 3 bases short and J 0 bases short, with 9 bases between. The CDR3 DNA is TGTGCCAGCAGTTTTAGCGGGTATAGCAATCAGCCCCAGCATTTT. Amino acid sequence: CASSFSGYSNQPQHF. The whole variable domain, filled in from reference TRBV28 and TRBJ1-5, reads DVKVTQSSRYLVKRTGEKVFLECVQDMDHENMFWYRQDPGLGLRLIYFSYDVKMKEKGDIPEGYSVSREKKERFSLILESASTNQTSMYLCASSFSGYSNQPQHFGDGTRLSIL.

Turning to this clone: This likely comes from a read error, as the CDR3 has no conserved phenylalanine or tryptophan at its end. It is unclear where the CDR3 begins or ends on the DNA, so no DNA is shown, and the CDR3 is as TCRdb lists it. This rearrangement joins TRBV7-4 to TRBJ1-1; the table's D call TRBD1 went unverified against the DNA. The CDR3 comprises 13 residues, both ends counted. CDR1 and CDR2 from the germline V gene are SGHVT and SQSDAQ. CDR3: CASSLTPGTVLSC.

This chain connects TRBV30 to TRBJ1-5; D is possibly TRBD1 (5 bases). The CDR3 runs to 15 residues. The V end was cut by 0 bases, the J end by 7 bases, with 16 bases between. Looked up from germline, CDR1 is GTSNPN and CDR2 is SVGIG (reference sequence). CDR3 nucleotide sequence: TGTGCCTGGAGTGTAAGGGCCAGGGTTGGACAGCCCCAGCATTTT. Translating gives CAWSVRARVGQPQHF.

This chain links TRBV28 with TRBJ2-7; D gene unclear. The V gene's germline CDR1 is MDHEN and CDR2 SYDVKM. Trimming took off 0 bases at V and 4 bases at J, with 16 bases between the two ends. The CDR3 is 16 residues long. CDR3: CASSLWTAPLVYEQYF. The CDR3 region has the DNA TGTGCCAGCAGTTTATGGACGGCCCCATTGGTATACGAGCAGTACTTC. Full variable domain (outside the CDR3, taken from reference TRBV28 and TRBJ2-7): DVKVTQSSRYLVKRTGEKVFLECVQDMDHENMFWYRQDPGLGLRLIYFSYDVKMKEKGDIPEGYSVSREKKERFSLILESASTNQTSMYLCASSLWTAPLVYEQYFGPGTRLTVT.

This clone showed up just a few times. The CDR3 protein is CASSIDRRYGYTF. The CDR3 region has the DNA TGTGCCAGTAGTATCGACAGGCGCTATGGCTACACCTTC. The chain couples TRBV19 to TRBJ1-2; tentative D call: TRBD1 (6 bases). Germline loops: CDR1 LNHDA, CDR2 SQIVND (reference sequence). V was shortened by 3 bases and J by 4 bases, with 9 bases between the two germline ends. The CDR3 contains 13 residues.

This clone was seen a few times. CDR3 sequence: CASSQPGQGETQYF. CDR3 DNA sequence: TGTGCCAGCAGTCAACCGGGACAGGGAGAGACCCAGTACTTC. The rearrangement uses TRBV25-1 and TRBJ2-5, with 9 bases matching TRBD1. The J segment lost 4 bases and the V segment lost 5 bases, leaving 5 bases of the junction unmatched. CDR3 length: 14 residues. Germline V gives CDR1 MGHDK, CDR2 SYGVNS.

This clone was seen just once. V and J are TRBV11-3 and TRBJ1-4, with 11 bases lining up with TRBD1. With 2 bases clipped from V and 1 base from J, the junction kept 3 bases outside the gene matches. CDR1 is SGHNT and CDR2 is YENEEA in the germline V gene. This CDR3 spans 17 amino acids. Here the CDR3 reads CASSLWTGGRTNEKLFF. The CDR3 nucleotides read TGTGCCAGCAGCTTATGGACAGGGGGCAGAACTAATGAAAAACTGTTTTTT. The full variable domain, in which reference TRBV11-3 and TRBJ1-4 provide the parts outside the CDR3, is EAGVVQSPRYKIIEKKQPVAFWCNPISGHNTLYWYLQNLGQGPELLIRYENEEAVDDSQLPKDRFSAERLKGVDSTLKIQPAELGDSAVYLCASSLWTGGRTNEKLFFGSGTQLSVL.

The chain is built from TRBV5-1 and TRBJ1-4; tentatively, D is TRBD1 (5 bases). V lost 4 bases, J lost 8 bases, and 15 bases lay in between. The CDR3 has 14 amino acids. CDR1 and CDR2 (germline): SGHRS, YFSETQ. The CDR3 nucleotides read TGCGCCAGCAGCCCAACATTTGGGGGAGAAAAACTGTTTTTT. Translation gives CASSPTFGGEKLFF. The variable domain in full, completed from reference TRBV5-1 and TRBJ1-4, reads KAGVTQTPRYLIKTRGQQVTLSCSPISGHRSVSWYQQTPGQGLQFLFEYFSETQRNKGNFPGRFSGRQFSNSRSEMNVSTLELGDSALYLCASSPTFGGEKLFFGSGTQLSVL.

This chain joins TRBV19 and TRBJ1-1; D not resolved. V lost 5 bases and J 2 bases, leaving 9 bases between the germline ends. From germline, CDR1 is LNHDA and CDR2 SQIVND (reference sequence). The CDR3 totals 13 residues. CDR3 amino acids: CASSSFDNTEAFF. DNA for the CDR3: TGTGCCAGTAGTTCCTTCGATAACACTGAAGCTTTCTTT.

The gene calls are TRBV11-3 and TRBJ2-5; perhaps TRBD1 as D (5 bases). This CDR3 contains 14 residues. The V end was cut by 1 base, the J end by 4 bases, with 10 bases between. Germline-derived CDR1 and CDR2 are SGHNT and YENEEA. CDR3 nucleotide sequence: TGTGCCAGCAGCTTAGGTTGGGGCCGAGAGACCCAGTACTTC. Translated: CASSLGWGRETQYF.

The chain recombines TRBV6-8 with TRBJ2-3; TRBD1 is a possible D gene (6 bases). V lost 10 bases and J lost 6, with 20 bases in between. Germline-derived CDR1 and CDR2 are MNHGY and SAAAGT. The CDR3 totals 14 residues. The CDR3 region is CAIKAGAMLDTQYF. For the CDR3, the DNA is TGTGCCATCAAGGCAGGGGCCATGTTGGATACGCAGTATTTT.

The V gene is TRBV30, the J gene TRBJ1-4; no definite D call. The V end lost 0 bases, the J end lost 8 bases, and 13 bases lay between the germline ends. Germline V gene sequence: CDR1 GTSNPN, CDR2 SVGIG (reference sequence). The CDR3 covers 14 residues. Here the CDR3 reads CAWSVMGLEEKLFF. The CDR3 bases are TGTGCCTGGAGTGTAATGGGCCTTGAGGAAAAACTGTTTTTT.

The CDR3 loop is CASSPTGTAYEQYF. CDR3 nucleotides: TGTGCCAGCTCACCCACCGGTACGGCTTACGAGCAGTACTTC. The chain carries TRBV18 and TRBJ2-7; unclear D gene. Germline CDR1 and CDR2: KGHSH and LQKENI. The CDR3 length is 14 residues. The V gene lost 3 bases and the J gene lost 4 bases, with 13 bases spanning the gap.

The rearrangement uses TRBV6-1 and TRBJ1-5; 7 nucleotides align to TRBD1. The V gene end was trimmed by 1 base and the J gene end by 0 bases; junction bases not matched to a gene: 15. Germline CDR1 reads MNHNS; CDR2 reads SASEGT. CDR3 size: 20 residues. CDR3 region: CASSEGRGRDAFYSNQPQHF. The DNA of the CDR3 is TGTGCCAGCAGTGAAGGAAGGGGGCGCGACGCTTTCTATAGCAATCAGCCCCAGCATTTT.

The chain links TRBV11-3 to TRBJ2-7, with TRBD2 matching 7 bases. The trim removed 4 bases at V and 3 bases at J, leaving 9 bases unmatched. Germline CDR1 and CDR2: SGHNT and YENEEA. The CDR3 contains 15 residues. DNA of the CDR3: TGTGCCAGCAGCTCCTCAGGGCGGGGGTTCTACGAGCAGTACTTC. It translates to CASSSSGRGFYEQYF.